One and the same sample provided the 3 T cell receptor beta chains below, sequenced in a study of identical twins. MiXCR was run by TCRdb on the 5' RACE reads, yielding one entry per CDR3 protein. The sample consists of under 300,000 distinct CDR3 sequences, 11% to 15% of them appearing once. Sequencing was performed on memory (CD45RO+) T cells sorted from blood. Receptors were obtained from a woman younger than 35 in good health.

This clonotype came up a few times. CDR3 in amino acids: CASRTGTYNEQFF. CDR3 DNA sequence: TGCGCCAGCAGGACAGGTACCTACAATGAGCAGTTCTTC. The chain links TRBV5-1 to TRBJ2-1; D is possibly TRBD1 (6 bases). The CDR3 has 13 residues. Germline values: CDR1 SGHRS, CDR2 YFSETQ. Trimming stripped 5 bases from V and 2 bases from J, with 8 bases between.

The gene calls are TRBV27 and TRBJ2-7; a weak D match, TRBD2 (6 bases). The germline CDR1 and CDR2 sequences are MNHEY and SMNVEV (reference sequence). Trimming shortened V by 6 bases and J by 7 bases, and 16 bases separated the two germline ends. This CDR3 is built from 13 residues. The CDR3 DNA is TGTGCCAGCAGAGGAGGAGGGCCCAGGGAGCAGTACTTC. It translates to CASRGGGPREQYF.

A few counts support this clonotype. This chain uses TRBV20-1 with TRBJ1-2, with D hard to call. The V end lost 4 bases, the J end lost 7 bases, and 10 bases lay between the germline ends. CDR3 length: 11 amino acids. Germline assignment: CDR1 DFQATT and CDR2 SNEGSKA (reference sequence). The CDR3 loop reads CSATYYTGYTF. The CDR3 DNA reads TGCAGTGCTACCTACTATACTGGCTACACCTTC.